The sequence of this T cell receptor (beta chain) was determined in a study of cytomegalovirus exposure and HLA in healthy donors. On this clone: The antigen is unknown.

Study-wide points: An assumption of roughly uniform sequencing depth across donors underlay the presence/absence analyses.

The study ran its PCR with 60 Vbeta and 13 Jbeta primers. Measured with immunoSEQ multiplex PCR; TCRdb has only the in-frame clones, and not every one. The table lists about 140,000 clones, 80% of them singletons. The sample taken for sequencing was PBMCs. The clonotype was recovered from a man in his forties or fifties in good health and CMV-seronegative.

The DNA of the CDR3 is TGTGCCAGTAGTAAAGACACGCGCTCTGGAAACACCATATATTTT. Translation: CASSKDTRSGNTIYF. The rearrangement uses TRBV19 and TRBJ1-3; D is uncertain. The germline CDR1 and CDR2 sequences are LNHDA and SQIVND (reference sequence). The CDR3 covers 15 residues. The V and J ends lost 4 bases and 0 bases respectively, with 10 bases between them.